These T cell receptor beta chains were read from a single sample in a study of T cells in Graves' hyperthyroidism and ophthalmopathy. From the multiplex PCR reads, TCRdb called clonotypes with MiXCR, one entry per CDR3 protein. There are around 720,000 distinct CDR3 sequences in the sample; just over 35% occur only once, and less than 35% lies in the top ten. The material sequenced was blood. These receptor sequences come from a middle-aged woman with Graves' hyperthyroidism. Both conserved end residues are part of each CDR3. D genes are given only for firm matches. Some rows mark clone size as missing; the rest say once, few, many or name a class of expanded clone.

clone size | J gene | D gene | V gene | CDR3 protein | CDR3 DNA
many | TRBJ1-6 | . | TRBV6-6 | CASSLRYNSPLHF | TGTGCCAGCAGTCTGCGGTATAATTCACCCCTCCACTTT
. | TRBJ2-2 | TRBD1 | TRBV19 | CASSRGDSVSGELFF | TGTGCCAGTAGTAGAGGGGACAGCGTATCCGGGGAGCTGTTTTTT
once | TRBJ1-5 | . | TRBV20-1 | CSASLGNNDQPQHF | TGCAGTGCTAGTCTAGGGAATAACGATCAGCCCCAGCATTTT
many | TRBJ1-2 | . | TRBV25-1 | CASSSRVNGYTF | TGTGCCAGCAGTTCAAGAGTAAATGGCTACACCTTC
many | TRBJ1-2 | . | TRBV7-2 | CASSFGRSSGYTF | TGTGCCAGCAGCTTCGGACGGTCTAGCGGCTACACCTTC
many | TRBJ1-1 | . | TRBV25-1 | CASSELSEAFF | TGTGCCAGCAGTGAGTTGAGTGAAGCTTTCTTT
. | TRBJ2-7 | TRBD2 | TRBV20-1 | CSATLAGGGDEQYF | TGCAGTGCTACACTGGCGGGGGGCGGGGATGAGCAGTACTTC
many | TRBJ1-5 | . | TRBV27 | CASSFLGRGQPQHF | TGTGCCAGCAGTTTCCTGGGGCGAGGTCAGCCCCAGCATTTT
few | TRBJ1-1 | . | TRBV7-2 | CASSSGGRAEAFF | TGTGCCAGCAGCTCGGGGGGGAGGGCTGAAGCTTTCTTT
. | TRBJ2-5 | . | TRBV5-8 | CASSLGGGLRETQYF | TGTGCCAGCAGCTTGGGTGGGGGGTTGAGAGAGACCCAGTACTTC